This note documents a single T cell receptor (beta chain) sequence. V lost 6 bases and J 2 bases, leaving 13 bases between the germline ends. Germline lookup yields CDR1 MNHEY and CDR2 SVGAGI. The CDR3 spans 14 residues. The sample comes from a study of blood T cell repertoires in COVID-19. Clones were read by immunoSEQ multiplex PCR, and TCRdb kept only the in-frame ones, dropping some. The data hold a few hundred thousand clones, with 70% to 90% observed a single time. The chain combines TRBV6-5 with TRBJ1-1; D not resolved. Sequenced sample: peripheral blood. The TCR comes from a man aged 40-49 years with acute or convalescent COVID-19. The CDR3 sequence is CASRYSGKNTEAFF. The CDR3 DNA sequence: TGTGCCAGCAGATACAGCGGTAAAAACACTGAAGCTTTCTTT.